One and the same sample provided the 27 T cell receptor beta chains below, sequenced in a study of blood T cell repertoires in COVID-19. Assay used: immunoSEQ multiplex PCR; TCRdb lists only in-frame clones, some missing. The sample carries over 400,000 clones, 70% to 90% recorded once. The material sequenced was peripheral blood. The receptors come from a human donor in a cohort sampled during active COVID-19.

V and J are TRBV12-3 or TRBV12-4 and TRBJ1-1, with no clear D. The CDR3 runs to 13 residues. Trimming shortened V by 3 bases and J by 1 base, and 6 bases separated the two germline ends. The CDR3 is CASSFRENTEAFF. Written as DNA, the CDR3 is TGTGCCAGCAGTTTCCGGGAGAACACTGAAGCTTTCTTT.

The chain uses TRBV7-2 and TRBJ2-3, with D possibly being TRBD2 (5 bases). The germline V and J ends were trimmed by 2 bases and 0 bases, with 9 bases remaining between them. CDR3 length equals 15 residues. The germline V gene encodes CDR1 SGHTA and CDR2 FQGNSA. The CDR3 region is CASSLNSGSTDTQYF. The CDR3 nucleotides read TGTGCCAGCAGCTTAAATTCGGGAAGCACAGATACGCAGTATTTT.

The chain has TRBV7-3 and TRBJ1-1, with 9 bases that match TRBD1. This CDR3 has 13 residues. V was pared by 5 bases and J by 6 bases, with 4 bases of the junction left unmatched. Germline values: CDR1 SGHTA, CDR2 FQGTGA. Here the CDR3 DNA reads TGTGCCAGCAGCCCACAGGGGGCCGCTGAAGCTTTCTTT. Its translation is CASSPQGAAEAFF.

V usage is TRBV6-5 and J usage is TRBJ1-1; D may be TRBD1 (6 bases). Trimming took 4 bases from V and 0 from J, leaving 12 bases between them. Germline V gene data show CDR1 as MNHEY and CDR2 as SVGAGI. CDR3 size: 15 residues. In nucleotides, the CDR3 is TGTGCCAGCAGTTTACTACAGGGCCTGAACACTGAAGCTTTCTTT. It specifies CASSLLQGLNTEAFF.

The chain employs TRBV30 and TRBJ1-6; D is undetermined. V shed 0 bases and J shed 5 bases, with 11 bases lying between them. There are 15 residues in the CDR3. Germline V lookup: CDR1 GTSNPN, CDR2 SVGIG (reference sequence). CDR3: CAWSVAGPHNSPLHF. The CDR3 DNA is TGTGCCTGGAGTGTCGCTGGGCCCCATAATTCACCCCTCCACTTT.

The chain couples TRBV9 to TRBJ2-1; tentative D call: TRBD2 (6 bases). CDR1 is SGDLS and CDR2 is YYNGEE in the germline V gene. With 3 bases removed from V and 4 bases from J, the gap between germline ends came to 14 bases. The CDR3 loop spans 15 amino acids. The CDR3 protein is CASSAGLGLYNEQFF. The CDR3 nucleotides are TGTGCCAGCAGCGCGGGACTTGGGCTGTACAATGAGCAGTTCTTC.

J is TRBJ2-1 and V is TRBV2, with 11 bases lining up with TRBD2. V lost 5 bases to trimming and J lost 7 bases; unmatched junction nucleotides: 10. The CDR3 spans 16 residues. Germline assignment: CDR1 SNHLY and CDR2 FYNNEI. The CDR3 protein is CASSSTSGILGNEQFF. As DNA, the CDR3 is TGTGCCAGCAGTTCGACTAGCGGGATTTTAGGGAATGAGCAGTTCTTC. The whole variable domain, remainder taken from reference TRBV2 and TRBJ2-1, is EPEVTQTPSHQVTQMGQEVILRCVPISNHLYFYWYRQILGQKVEFLVSFYNNEISEKSEIFDDQFSVERPDGSNFTLKIRSTKLEDSAMYFCASSSTSGILGNEQFFGPGTRLTVL.

The chain couples TRBV27 to TRBJ2-3; 14 bases align to TRBD2. With 5 bases clipped from V and 14 bases from J, the junction kept 9 bases outside the gene matches. CDR3 length equals 14 residues. In germline, CDR1 is MNHEY, CDR2 SMNVEV (reference sequence). CDR3 nucleotide sequence: TGTGCCAGCAGTCCAGGGACTAGCGGGAGATCGTTGTATTTT. Translating it yields CASSPGTSGRSLYF.

This chain uses TRBV7-2 with TRBJ1-1, with D perhaps matching TRBD1 (6 bases). V was cut by 4 bases and J by 3 bases, with 18 bases left in between. This CDR3 has 16 amino acids. Germline CDR1 reads SGHTA; CDR2 reads FQGNSA. CDR3: CASSSLAGAMDTEAFF. The DNA for the CDR3 is TGTGCCAGCAGCTCCTTAGCGGGGGCTATGGACACTGAAGCTTTCTTT.

The rearrangement joins TRBV12-3 or TRBV12-4 to TRBJ2-7, with a possible D match to TRBD1 (5 bases). Trimming removed 8 bases from V and 3 bases from J, with 11 bases in between. The CDR3 has 12 amino acids. The CDR3 sequence: CASASRGYEQYF. CDR3 in DNA: TGTGCCAGCGCCAGTAGGGGCTACGAGCAGTACTTC.

A single count supports this clone. The same CDR3 arises from other DNA sequences in this sample as well. The chain joins TRBV27 to TRBJ2-3; D is perhaps TRBD2 (5 bases). The CDR3 is 13 residues long. CDR1 and CDR2 (germline): MNHEY, SMNVEV (reference sequence). Trimming pared 6 bases from V and 3 bases from J, leaving 10 bases between. The CDR3 protein is CASRRTGTDTQYF. Here the CDR3 DNA reads TGTGCCAGCAGGCGGACTGGAACAGATACGCAGTATTTT.

This clone was recorded at least ten times. The chain is built from TRBV9 and TRBJ2-1; TRBD2 matches at 10 bases. The V gene end was trimmed by 0 bases and the J gene end by 4 bases; junction bases not matched to a gene: 4. Germline CDR1 is SGDLS and CDR2 is YYNGEE. The CDR3 totals 16 residues. The DNA of the CDR3 is TGTGCCAGCAGCGTAGTAGCTAGCGGGGGATACAATGAGCAGTTCTTC. Its protein is CASSVVASGGYNEQFF. The full variable domain, with the rest looked up from reference TRBV9 and TRBJ2-1, is DSGVTQTPKHLITATGQRVTLRCSPRSGDLSVYWYQQSLDQGLQFLIQYYNGEERAKGNILERFSAQQFPDLHSELNLSSLELGDSALYFCASSVVASGGYNEQFFGPGTRLTVL.

The chain is built from TRBV19 and TRBJ1-5; 9 bases are a match to TRBD1. The ends lost 5 bases at V and 7 bases at J; junction bases unmatched: 9. Germline V CDR1 and CDR2: LNHDA, SQIVND (reference sequence). CDR3 length: 15 amino acids. The CDR3: CASSFPGQGYQPQHF. CDR3 coding DNA: TGTGCCAGTAGTTTTCCGGGACAGGGTTACCAGCCCCAGCATTTT.

This chain joins TRBV19 and TRBJ1-1, with D perhaps matching TRBD1 (5 bases). The CDR3 extends over 14 amino acids. The V gene lost 7 bases and the J gene lost 0 bases, with 12 bases spanning the gap. Germline V lookup: CDR1 LNHDA, CDR2 SQIVND (reference sequence). CDR3 in amino acids: CASTHTGLNTEAFF. The CDR3 coding sequence is TGTGCCAGTACTCATACAGGTTTGAACACTGAAGCTTTCTTT.

Only one count was recorded for this clone. This rearrangement joins TRBV28 to TRBJ2-3; 9 bases are a match to TRBD2. Germline loops: CDR1 MDHEN, CDR2 SYDVKM. J lost 5 bases, V lost 5 bases, and 11 bases had no gene match. This CDR3 comprises 16 residues. CDR3 sequence reads: CASSAQLAGVGDTQYF. CDR3 sequence (DNA): TGTGCCAGCAGTGCCCAATTAGCGGGAGTGGGAGATACGCAGTATTTT.

The gene calls are TRBV21-1 and TRBJ2-3; no check of the table's D call, TRBD2, against the DNA was made. TRBV21-1 is reported as a pseudogene. CDR3 length: 19 amino acids. DNA of the CDR3: TGTGCCAGCAGCAGAAGGGGACTAGCAGTAGGAGGGGCAACAGATACGCAGTATTTT. Encoded protein: CASSRRGLAVGGATDTQYF.

The chain recombines TRBV7-9 with TRBJ1-2; D is perhaps TRBD1 (6 bases). Trimming left V 5 bases short and J 1 base short, with 11 bases between. This CDR3 has 14 amino acids. CDR1 SEHNR and CDR2 FQNEAQ come from the germline V gene (reference sequence). The CDR3 spells CASSGTGNNYGYTF. The DNA for the CDR3 is TGTGCCAGCAGCGGAACAGGGAATAACTATGGCTACACCTTC.

The chain links TRBV4-2 to TRBJ2-3; 12 nucleotides line up with TRBD2. Trimming took 0 bases from V and 5 from J; bases not matched to a gene: 0. The germline CDR1 and CDR2 sequences are LGHNA and YNFKEQ. CDR3 length: 15 residues. CDR3 residues: CASSQELAGGDTQYF. DNA for the CDR3: TGTGCCAGCAGCCAAGAACTAGCGGGAGGAGATACGCAGTATTTT.

This chain joins TRBV19 and TRBJ2-7, with D possibly TRBD2 on 6 matching bases. Germline CDR1 and CDR2: LNHDA and SQIVND (reference sequence). V was trimmed by 0 bases and J by 3 bases, leaving 12 bases between them. This CDR3 is built from 15 residues. The CDR3 protein is CASSIEGGVDYEQYF. The CDR3 DNA follows: TGTGCCAGTAGTATAGAGGGCGGGGTCGACTACGAGCAGTACTTC.

This chain joins TRBV14 and TRBJ2-7; 8 bases are a match to TRBD2. The CDR3 has 17 amino acids. V shed 1 base and J 2 bases; nucleotides not matched to a gene: 10. Germline V lookup: CDR1 SGHDN, CDR2 FVKESK. This chain's CDR3 is CASSQVLTSGGAYEQYF. In nucleotides, the CDR3 is TGTGCCAGCAGCCAAGTCCTAACTAGCGGAGGGGCCTACGAGCAGTACTTC.

This sequence joins TRBV2 and TRBJ2-5; D gene ambiguous. CDR3 length equals 12 residues. Germline CDR1 and CDR2: SNHLY and FYNNEI. Trimming pared 6 bases from V and 3 bases from J, leaving 8 bases between. The CDR3: CASRGPEETQYF. The CDR3 bases are TGTGCCAGCAGGGGCCCGGAAGAGACCCAGTACTTC.

This clone was counted a single time. The chain carries TRBV3-1 (or the pseudogene TRBV3-2) and TRBJ1-4; 7 positions agree with TRBD1. CDR1 and CDR2 (germline): LGHDT, YNNKEL (reference sequence). V shed 3 bases, J shed 8 bases, and the junction held 6 bases outside the gene matches. This CDR3 contains 14 residues. The CDR3: CASSHRQGGEKLFF. As DNA, the CDR3 is TGTGCCAGCAGCCACCGACAGGGAGGAGAAAAACTGTTTTTT.

This clone was seen only a few times. The rearrangement uses TRBV5-1 and TRBJ2-7, with TRBD2 matching over 7 bases. Trimming took 4 bases from V and 6 from J; bases not matched to a gene: 10. The CDR3 length is 14 residues. Germline V gives CDR1 SGHRS, CDR2 YFSETQ. The CDR3 coding sequence is TGCGCCAGCAGCCCTGGCAGATCGGGGGGCGAGCAGTACTTC. Amino acids: CASSPGRSGGEQYF.

The rearrangement uses TRBV4-1 and TRBJ2-1, with TRBD2 matching 13 bases. The CDR3 length is 18 residues. Germline CDR1 reads MGHRA; CDR2 reads YSYEKL. V shed 4 bases, J shed 0 bases, and the junction held 6 bases outside the gene matches. The DNA for the CDR3 is TGCGCCAGCAGCCCGGGACTAGCGGGATCGAGCTCCTACAATGAGCAGTTCTTC. This gives the protein CASSPGLAGSSSYNEQFF.

The chain has TRBV7-9 and TRBJ2-7, with D maybe TRBD2 (6 bases). Trimming took off 3 bases at V and 0 bases at J, with 15 bases between the two ends. This CDR3 is built from 16 residues. Germline assignment: CDR1 SEHNR and CDR2 FQNEAQ (reference sequence). The CDR3 here is CASSLSLARFSYEQYF. The CDR3 nucleotides read TGTGCCAGCAGCTTGTCCCTAGCGCGATTCTCCTACGAGCAGTACTTC.

The chain employs TRBV2 and TRBJ2-3, with 10 bases lining up with TRBD1. CDR1 is SNHLY, CDR2 FYNNEI, per germline. The CDR3 totals 14 residues. Losses at the gene ends were 6 bases for V and 5 bases for J; bases not matched to a gene: 5. The CDR3 here is CASSQDRGVDTQYF. The DNA for the CDR3 is TGTGCCAGCAGCCAGGACAGGGGGGTAGATACGCAGTATTTT.

The chain uses TRBV7-6 and TRBJ2-3; D might be TRBD2 (6 bases). Germline CDR1 SGHVS, CDR2 FNYEAQ. The V end was cut by 2 bases, the J end by 4 bases, with 19 bases between. The CDR3 spans 17 residues. CDR3 protein: CASSLTIRRGRADTQYF. In DNA, the CDR3 is TGTGCCAGCAGCTTAACTATTAGGAGGGGACGAGCAGATACGCAGTATTTT.